The 2 T cell receptor beta chains presented below share a single source sample, sequenced in a study of control samples from healthy donors and cancer patients. Clones were sequenced by immunoSEQ multiplex PCR, and TCRdb holds only the in-frame ones, with some missing. The table lists fewer than 200,000 clones, around 95% of them singletons, with roughly 4% in the top ten. The sequenced material came from blood. The receptors were sampled from an older woman in good health.

The rearrangement uses TRBV5-1 and TRBJ1-3, with D hard to call. Germline V gene data show CDR1 as SGHRS and CDR2 as YFSETQ. The CDR3 runs to 18 residues. The V and J ends lost 1 base and 0 bases respectively, with 17 bases between them. In DNA, the CDR3 is TGCGCCAGCAGCTTGTGGTTTTTTTCAGCGAACTCTGGAAACACCATATATTTT. Protein product: CASSLWFFSANSGNTIYF. Full variable domain (remainder filled in from reference TRBV5-1 and TRBJ1-3): KAGVTQTPRYLIKTRGQQVTLSCSPISGHRSVSWYQQTPGQGLQFLFEYFSETQRNKGNFPGRFSGRQFSNSRSEMNVSTLELGDSALYLCASSLWFFSANSGNTIYFGEGSWLTVV.

The chain is built from TRBV28 and TRBJ1-4, with 11 nucleotides matching TRBD1. Trimming at V came to 4 bases and at J to 4 bases, leaving 17 bases not matched to a gene. This CDR3 has 20 residues. The germline V gene encodes CDR1 MDHEN and CDR2 SYDVKM. The CDR3 here is CASSWDLGQGAMEDNEKLFF. As DNA, the CDR3 is TGTGCCAGCAGTTGGGACCTAGGACAGGGGGCGATGGAGGATAATGAAAAACTGTTTTTT.